Below are 8 T cell receptor beta chains sequenced from a single sample in a study of OX40 agonist ivuxolimab in advanced cancers. Generated by immunoSEQ multiplex PCR, the TCRdb table keeps only in-frame clones and is missing some. There are about 73,000 clones in the sample; around 86% occur only once, and about 0.66% lies in the top ten. The input for sequencing was CD4+ or CD8+ T cells sorted from blood, taken in a trial of the OX40 agonist ivuxolimab. The receptors derive from an adult with an advanced solid tumor such as melanoma, head and neck, liver or kidney cancer.

The gene calls are TRBV7-3 and TRBJ2-1; TRBD1 might be the D (8 bases). Germline V gene sequence: CDR1 SGHTA, CDR2 FQGTGA. CDR3 length: 16 amino acids. Trimming pared 5 bases from V and 9 bases from J, leaving 23 bases between. The CDR3 DNA reads TGTGCCAGCAGCCCACAGGGACCGACAGGGGAGGGTGAGCAGTTCTTC. Translated, it gives CASSPQGPTGEGEQFF.

This chain links TRBV6-5 with TRBJ2-5; tentative D call: TRBD1 (7 bases). With 6 bases removed from V and 7 bases from J, the gap between germline ends came to 18 bases. Germline lookup yields CDR1 MNHEY and CDR2 SVGAGI. The CDR3 has 14 residues. In nucleotides, the CDR3 is TGTGCCAGCAGGAGAGACAGGGACTTAGGGACCCAGTACTTC. It yields the protein CASRRDRDLGTQYF.

This rearrangement joins TRBV2 to TRBJ2-5, with D possibly TRBD2 on 6 matching bases. CDR3 length: 15 amino acids. The V gene's germline CDR1 is SNHLY and CDR2 FYNNEI. Trimming left V 4 bases short and J 5 bases short, with 17 bases between. The CDR3 DNA reads as TGTGCCAGCAGTGTCTCTGCGGGGCTGACTGAGACCCAGTACTTC. Protein product: CASSVSAGLTETQYF.

This clone was detected only once. The chain is built from TRBV7-2 and TRBJ2-3; perhaps D is TRBD1 or TRBD2 (5 bases each). This CDR3 comprises 15 residues. Per germline, CDR1 SGHTA and CDR2 FQGNSA. Between the trimmed V and J ends, which lost 2 bases and 2 bases, there was a span of 11 bases. CDR3 sequence (DNA): TGTGCCAGCAGCTTAAGAGGGGTTCCCACAGATACGCAGTATTTT. Translation: CASSLRGVPTDTQYF.

This chain connects TRBV6-6 to TRBJ2-7; D not certain. Germline loops: CDR1 MNHNY, CDR2 SVGAGI (reference sequence). Trimming removed 5 bases at V and 7 bases at J, with 15 bases between. The CDR3 has 13 residues. CDR3 sequence: CASSTRRDDEQYF. DNA of the CDR3: TGTGCCAGCAGTACAAGGCGTGACGATGAGCAGTACTTC.

The chain links TRBV6-6 to TRBJ2-7; no clear D. Germline-derived CDR1 and CDR2 are MNHNY and SVGAGI (reference sequence). The germline V and J ends were trimmed by 2 bases and 6 bases, with 11 bases remaining between them. This CDR3 spans 13 amino acids. CDR3 amino acids: CASSYQTEVEQYF. The CDR3 coding sequence is TGTGCCAGCAGTTACCAAACTGAAGTCGAGCAGTACTTC.

V gene TRBV12-5 combines with J gene TRBJ2-5, with 10 nucleotides matching TRBD2. CDR1 and CDR2 (germline): LGHNT, FRNRAP. V dropped 2 bases and J dropped 1; count of bases not matched to a gene: 4. The CDR3 loop spans 16 amino acids. This CDR3 is CASGLWSGGGQETQYF. The CDR3 coding sequence is TGTGCTAGTGGTTTGTGGAGCGGGGGGGGCCAAGAGACCCAGTACTTC.

The genes are TRBV6-7 and TRBJ1-2; weak D call: TRBD1 (6 bases). TRBV6-7 is an ORF for which the function is uncertain. Trimming cost V 2 bases and J 8 bases, with 15 bases left between them. The CDR3 has 14 residues. Here the CDR3 reads CASSYLGQAWGYTF. DNA of the CDR3: TGTGCCAGCAGTTACCTGGGACAAGCGTGGGGCTACACCTTC.